This T cell receptor beta chain was profiled in a study of blood T cell repertoires in COVID-19. Study information: PBMCs, B-cell-depleted T cells, or T cells provided the cDNA or gDNA that made up the material.

A word on this clone: Different DNA sequences within this sample yield the same CDR3.

Per germline, CDR1 LNHDA and CDR2 SQIVND (reference sequence). The CDR3 covers 14 residues. V gave up 4 bases and J gave up 3 bases; unmatched junction bases: 3. Per the original data handling: Amplification of reference gene primers provided the estimated nucleated cell counts. The protocol was immunoSEQ multiplex PCR, while the TCRdb copy is restricted to in-frame clones and leaves out a portion. V and J calls and clone size come straight from that table; D and trimming were deduced from the DNA. In the table there are some 250,000 clones, about 80% of which are singletons. The V call is TRBV19, the J call TRBJ1-5, with TRBD1 matching over 7 bases. This TCR came from a woman of 80 years or more with acute or convalescent COVID-19. Sequencing input: peripheral blood. In DNA form, the CDR3 reads TGTGCCAGTAGTACCACAGGGGTCAATCAGCCCCAGCATTTT. This translates into CASSTTGVNQPQHF.